These 20 T cell receptor beta chains were all obtained from the same sample, sequenced in a study of Graves' ophthalmopathy and Graves' hyperthyroidism. The sequenced template was RNA, covering the TCR beta CDR3 region. In the first round, RT-PCR was carried out with HTBI primers, and a multiplex PCR formed the second round. In TCRdb, the multiplex PCR reads were re-called with MiXCR into one record per CDR3 protein. The sample has nearly 400,000 distinct CDR3 sequences, around 19% seen once. Source material: peripheral blood. Receptors were obtained from a woman in her late teens or twenties with Graves' ophthalmopathy.

J is TRBJ2-4 and V is TRBV27; TRBD1 matches at 7 bases. Germline CDR1 and CDR2: MNHEY and SMNVEV (reference sequence). This CDR3 is built from 18 residues. V lost 5 bases and J lost 0; bases outside the gene matches: 13. This CDR3 reads CASSGPTGEHQAKNIQYF. CDR3 nucleotides: TGTGCCAGCAGTGGCCCAACAGGGGAACATCAAGCCAAAAACATTCAGTACTTC.

In its sample, this clonotype was seen many times. The chain links TRBV29-1 to TRBJ1-1, with unresolved D. The V gene's germline CDR1 is SQVTM and CDR2 ANQGSEA. CDR3 length: 10 residues. V lost 3 bases to trimming and J lost 5 bases, with 4 bases between them. The DNA of the CDR3 is TGCAGCGTTGATGGGACTGAAGCTTTCTTT. Translated, it gives CSVDGTEAFF.

This clonotype was counted at least ten times. The chain links TRBV9 to TRBJ2-7; tentatively, D is TRBD1 (6 bases). The CDR3 extends over 15 amino acids. Trimming removed 4 bases from V and 0 bases from J, with 14 bases in between. Germline V gene data show CDR1 as SGDLS and CDR2 as YYNGEE. DNA of the CDR3: TGTGCCAGCAGCCAGGGGTCGAGCACCTCCTACGAGCAGTACTTC. Its protein is CASSQGSSTSYEQYF.

This clonotype was detected ten times or more. V and J are TRBV28 and TRBJ2-7, with D possibly TRBD2 on 6 matching bases. Trimming shortened V by 8 bases and J by 7 bases, and 9 bases separated the two germline ends. Germline-derived CDR1 and CDR2 are MDHEN and SYDVKM. This CDR3 region has 10 residues. This CDR3 reads CASGGKEQYF. In nucleotides, the CDR3 is TGTGCCAGCGGGGGGAAGGAGCAGTACTTC. The full variable domain, rest sourced from reference TRBV28 and TRBJ2-7, is DVKVTQSSRYLVKRTGEKVFLECVQDMDHENMFWYRQDPGLGLRLIYFSYDVKMKEKGDIPEGYSVSREKKERFSLILESASTNQTSMYLCASGGKEQYFGPGTRLTVT.

The chain has TRBV9 and TRBJ2-7; perhaps TRBD2 as D (6 bases). CDR3 length: 13 residues. From germline, CDR1 is SGDLS and CDR2 YYNGEE. V dropped 0 bases and J dropped 5 bases, with 9 bases sitting between them. CDR3 in amino acids: CASSVVGGDEQYF. CDR3 coding DNA: TGTGCCAGCAGCGTAGTGGGAGGTGACGAGCAGTACTTC.

This clonotype was detected ten times or more. The chain employs TRBV2 and TRBJ1-1; D unresolved. V lost 8 bases and J 5 bases, leaving 12 bases between the germline ends. Germline CDR1 reads SNHLY; CDR2 reads FYNNEI. This CDR3 has 12 amino acids. This CDR3 is CASPSGETEAFF. CDR3 nucleotides: TGTGCCAGCCCGTCTGGAGAGACTGAAGCTTTCTTT.

This clonotype was detected many times. The V and J genes are TRBV6-1 and TRBJ1-1; D is possibly TRBD1 (5 bases). The CDR3 extends over 13 amino acids. Between the trimmed V and J ends, which lost 6 bases and 10 bases, there was a span of 18 bases. CDR1 and CDR2 from the germline V gene are MNHNS and SASEGT. CDR3 in amino acids: CASSTDFPGGAFF. CDR3 in DNA: TGTGCCAGCAGCACGGACTTCCCGGGGGGAGCTTTCTTT.

This clonotype has at least ten counts. The chain is built from TRBV30 and TRBJ1-6; the D is unclear. Germline V lookup: CDR1 GTSNPN, CDR2 SVGIG (reference sequence). There are 16 residues in the CDR3. V lost 3 bases and J lost 3, with 15 bases in between. The CDR3: CAWRAGRIIYNSPLHF. The CDR3 DNA sequence: TGTGCCTGGAGGGCCGGACGGATTATCTATAATTCACCCCTCCACTTT.

This clonotype has at least ten counts. The genes are TRBV29-1 and TRBJ1-3, with D possibly TRBD1 on 5 matching bases. Trimming shortened V by 7 bases and J by 4 bases, and 8 bases separated the two germline ends. CDR1 and CDR2 from the germline V gene are SQVTM and ANQGSEA. The CDR3 has 11 amino acids. The CDR3 region has the DNA TGCAGCGGCGGGGGGGGAAACACCATATATTTT. Its translation: CSGGGGNTIYF. Based on the CDR3 plus reference TRBV29-1 and TRBJ1-3, the full variable domain is SAVISQKPSRDICQRGTSLTIQCQVDSQVTMMFWYRQQPGQSLTLIATANQGSEATYESGFVIDKFPISRPNLTFSTLTVSNMSPEDSSIYLCSGGGGNTIYFGEGSWLTVV.

V and J are TRBV12-3 or TRBV12-4 and TRBJ1-2, with D possibly being TRBD1 (5 bases). V shed 3 bases and J shed 2 bases, with 10 bases lying between them. The CDR3 covers 14 residues. The CDR3 DNA reads as TGTGCCAGCAGTTTCCGCAGGGCCAACTATGGCTACACCTTC. Its protein is CASSFRRANYGYTF.

A few counts support this clonotype. A clone one base away is much larger, so this may be a read error. The chain recombines TRBV2 with TRBJ1-6; the D gene is possibly TRBD1 (5 bases). This CDR3 has 13 amino acids. Germline loops: CDR1 SNHLY, CDR2 FYNNEI. The CDR3 protein is CVSKGARNSPLHF. The CDR3 coding sequence is TGTGTCAGCAAAGGGGCGCGCAATTCACCCCTCCACTTT.

This clonotype occurred many times. The rearrangement joins TRBV7-2 to TRBJ2-1, with D unclear. V lost 1 base to trimming and J lost 10 bases, with 11 bases between them. Per the germline V gene, CDR1 is SGHTA and CDR2 is FQGNSA. The CDR3 runs to 13 residues. This chain's CDR3 is CASSLDGPREQFF. Here the CDR3 DNA reads TGTGCCAGCAGCTTAGATGGGCCGCGGGAGCAGTTCTTC.

This chain links TRBV7-8 with TRBJ1-6; D call uncertain. Trimming took 0 bases from V and 6 from J, leaving 9 bases between them. This CDR3 has 15 amino acids. Germline CDR1 is SGHVS and CDR2 is FQNEAQ. The CDR3 DNA follows: TGTGCCAGCAGCTTAGCGCGGGCCGCTAATTCACCCCTCCACTTT. This translates into CASSLARAANSPLHF.

In this sample, this clonotype turned up many times. The chain couples TRBV12-3 or TRBV12-4 to TRBJ2-2, with a possible D match to TRBD1 (5 bases). The CDR3 extends over 13 amino acids. Deletions cut 11 bases from V and 4 bases from J, with 14 bases between. Here the CDR3 DNA reads TGTGCCGGGTGGGGCGCGTTCACCGGGGAGCTGTTTTTT. Protein product: CAGWGAFTGELFF.

The chain employs TRBV11-2 and TRBJ2-7, with D perhaps assigned TRBD1 or TRBD2 (5 bases each). Trimming cost V 2 bases and J 0 bases, with 14 bases left between them. CDR1 is SGHAT and CDR2 is FQNNGV in the germline V gene. The CDR3 contains 16 residues. The CDR3 loop reads CASSLRQRQISYEQYF. In DNA form, the CDR3 reads TGTGCCAGCAGCTTAAGACAGCGGCAAATCTCCTACGAGCAGTACTTC.

This clonotype was found many times. The CDR3 region has the DNA TGTGCCAGCAGTTTGTTACAGGGTGCGGGGGGCTACACCTTC. It encodes CASSLLQGAGGYTF. The gene calls are TRBV5-4 and TRBJ1-2; weak D call: TRBD1 (6 bases). The CDR3 has 14 residues. Trimming stripped 5 bases from V and 8 bases from J, with 19 bases between. The germline V gene has CDR1 SGHNT and CDR2 YYREEE (reference sequence).

This clonotype was seen many times. The chain employs TRBV28 and TRBJ2-7; the match to TRBD1 covers 7 bases. Looked up from germline, CDR1 is MDHEN and CDR2 is SYDVKM. The J segment lost 2 bases and the V segment lost 5 bases, leaving 9 bases of the junction unmatched. The CDR3 runs 15 residues. The CDR3 loop reads CASSPPGTVTYEQYF. DNA of the CDR3: TGTGCCAGCAGTCCGCCCGGGACAGTAACCTACGAGCAGTACTTC.

This clonotype was recorded at least ten times. V gene TRBV12-3 or TRBV12-4 combines with J gene TRBJ1-6, with TRBD1 matching 8 bases. Germline trimming cut 5 bases from V and 10 bases from J; bases unmatched to any gene: 19. The CDR3 is 18 residues long. The CDR3 here is CASSPRQTRQGPGSPLHF. In DNA form, the CDR3 reads TGTGCCAGCAGTCCTAGGCAGACTCGACAGGGGCCTGGCTCACCCCTCCACTTT.

In this sample, this clonotype turned up many times. This rearrangement joins TRBV28 to TRBJ1-5, with D possibly matching TRBD1 (5 bases). Germline V gene lookup returns CDR1 MDHEN and CDR2 SYDVKM. This CDR3 contains 16 residues. Trimming took 4 bases from V and 3 from J, leaving 16 bases between them. The CDR3 coding sequence is TGTGCCAGCAGTTCAGGAAGCAGGGCCTCCAATCAGCCCCAGCATTTT. This translates into CASSSGSRASNQPQHF. The complete variable domain, with remaining parts taken from reference TRBV28 and TRBJ1-5, reads DVKVTQSSRYLVKRTGEKVFLECVQDMDHENMFWYRQDPGLGLRLIYFSYDVKMKEKGDIPEGYSVSREKKERFSLILESASTNQTSMYLCASSSGSRASNQPQHFGDGTRLSIL.

This clonotype was detected many times. CDR3 sequence (DNA): TGTGCCAGCAGTTTATGGGCGGTGAACACTGAAGCTTTCTTT. Translating it yields CASSLWAVNTEAFF. The chain has TRBV27 and TRBJ1-1, with D unclear. Looked up from germline, CDR1 is MNHEY and CDR2 is SMNVEV (reference sequence). This CDR3 region has 14 residues. V dropped 1 base and J dropped 0 bases, with 6 bases sitting between them.